This T cell receptor beta chain is drawn from a study of blood T cell repertoires in COVID-19. Study information: T cells, B-cell-depleted T cells, or PBMCs provided the cDNA or gDNA that served as material.

V lost 7 bases and J lost 8, with 15 bases in between. Germline-derived CDR1 and CDR2 are MDHEN and SYDVKM. The CDR3 is 12 amino acids. Data came from immunoSEQ multiplex PCR; TCRdb stores just in-frame clones and leaves some out. The data show roughly 150,000 clones, 75% to 90% seen once. The chain links TRBV28 to TRBJ2-7; D is uncertain. The receptor comes from a woman between 35 and 50 years old with acute or convalescent COVID-19. Sequenced input: peripheral blood. CDR3 in DNA: TGTGCCAGCACCAAAATCGGTACCCAGCAGTACTTC. Its protein product is CASTKIGTQQYF.